Included here is one TCR beta chain sequence, with context. In its sample, this clone was seen a few times. Its antigen is not yet known. Per-base quality was not reported, and no clone a single base away is much larger than it. This record comes from a study of blood T cell repertoires in COVID-19 (dated by TCRdb to 2020 to 2021). As for the study more broadly: Samples covering the acute and convalescent phases of COVID-19 were provided by collaborators in the United States, Italy and Spain. The prospective study material was composed of cDNA or gDNA derived from T cells, B-cell-depleted T cells, or PBMCs. Subjects who had been exposed to COVID-19, were actively infected with it, or had recovered from it provided the deeply sampled blood TCRbeta repertoires that made up the dataset. The repertoires were released in a freely available public database meant as a resource for research on the immune response to SARS-CoV-2. The samples were drawn from two sources: the first 160 participants of the ongoing ImmuneRACE study, and 1,200 or so subjects contributed by 6 global collaborators. Sample metadata almost always included a de-identified subject ID, COVID-19 status, age in years and sex. Where HLA class I and class II types were available, the types were taken from metadata supplied by the sample provider, not from assay-based typing.

TCRbeta CDR3 regions were amplified from genomic DNA by means of the immunoSEQ Assay, a bias-controlled multiplex PCR. On the authors' methods: The number of nucleated cells in each sample was estimated from the amplification of reference gene primers within the assay. Sequence reads were collapsed and filtered to measure the absolute abundance of every unique TCRbeta CDR3 rearrangement. For each sample, productive Simpson clonality was calculated as the square root of Simpson's diversity index across productive rearrangements. Held by TCRdb, this immuneACCESS table contains in-frame sequences only and omits some clones. Under half of the omission traces to an unresolved V gene where checked; the cause of the rest is unknown. That table gives V, J and clone size, and the DNA gave D and trimming. This sample lists roughly 70,000 clones; approximately 91% were detected once. The top ten hold under 5% of the sample.

Study-wide findings and limitations: How much clinical and demographic metadata was included differed by source and by participant, and the metadata was provided uncurated.

Collaborating institutions collected whole blood in K2EDTA tubes following their own protocols. For TCRbeta analysis, collaborators shipped samples as frozen whole blood, isolated PBMCs, or DNA extracted from either of those sample types. The CDR3 spans 16 residues, from the cysteine through the phenylalanine. Of all the DNA, just the CDR3 is kept, 48 bases in frame from base 1. V is shortened by 0 bases, J by 3 bases, and the region joining them spans 12 bases. The germline V gene specifies LGHNT as CDR1 and FRNRAP as CDR2. The TCR sequence derives from a man between 65 and 80 years old with acute or convalescent COVID-19. Rearrangement joined TRBV12-5 to TRBJ1-5; the D region possibly corresponds to TRBD1 (6 bases align). The sample consisted of peripheral blood. The CDR3 protein: CASGLVPGGPNQPQHF. The DNA sequence is as follows: TGTGCTAGTGGTTTGGTACCGGGGGGCCCCAATCAGCCCCAGCATTTT.